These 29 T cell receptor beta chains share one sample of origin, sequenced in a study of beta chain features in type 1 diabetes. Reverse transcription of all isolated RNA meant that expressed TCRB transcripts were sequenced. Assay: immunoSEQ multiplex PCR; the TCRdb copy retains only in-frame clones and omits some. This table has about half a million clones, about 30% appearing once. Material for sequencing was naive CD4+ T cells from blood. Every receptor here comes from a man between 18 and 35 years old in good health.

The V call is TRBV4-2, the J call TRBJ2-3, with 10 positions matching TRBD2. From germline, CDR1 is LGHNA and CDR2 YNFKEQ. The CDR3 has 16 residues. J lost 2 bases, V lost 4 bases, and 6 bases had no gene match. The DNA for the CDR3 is TGTGCCAGCAGCCTAGACAGCGGGAGGGACACAGATACGCAGTATTTT. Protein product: CASSLDSGRDTDTQYF.

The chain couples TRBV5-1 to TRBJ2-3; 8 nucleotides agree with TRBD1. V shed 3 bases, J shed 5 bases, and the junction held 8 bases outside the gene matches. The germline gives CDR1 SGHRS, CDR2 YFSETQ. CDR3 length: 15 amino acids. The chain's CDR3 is CASSSGQVNGDTQYF. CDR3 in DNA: TGCGCCAGCAGCTCGGGACAGGTGAACGGAGATACGCAGTATTTT. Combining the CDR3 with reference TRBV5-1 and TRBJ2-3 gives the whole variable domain KAGVTQTPRYLIKTRGQQVTLSCSPISGHRSVSWYQQTPGQGLQFLFEYFSETQRNKGNFPGRFSGRQFSNSRSEMNVSTLELGDSALYLCASSSGQVNGDTQYFGPGTRLTVL.

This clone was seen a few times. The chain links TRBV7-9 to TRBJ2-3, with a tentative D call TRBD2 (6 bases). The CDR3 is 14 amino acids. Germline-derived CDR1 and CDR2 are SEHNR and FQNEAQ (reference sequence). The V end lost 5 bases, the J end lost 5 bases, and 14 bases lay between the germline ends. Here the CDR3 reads CASSHGGMGDTQYF. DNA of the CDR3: TGTGCCAGCAGCCATGGAGGGATGGGAGATACGCAGTATTTT.

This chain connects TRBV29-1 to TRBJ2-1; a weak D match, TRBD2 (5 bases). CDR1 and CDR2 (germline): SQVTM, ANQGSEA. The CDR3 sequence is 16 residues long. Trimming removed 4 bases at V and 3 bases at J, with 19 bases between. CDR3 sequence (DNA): TGCAGCGTTGTGGACTTTTCGGCGGAGAGCTACAATGAGCAGTTCTTC. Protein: CSVVDFSAESYNEQFF.

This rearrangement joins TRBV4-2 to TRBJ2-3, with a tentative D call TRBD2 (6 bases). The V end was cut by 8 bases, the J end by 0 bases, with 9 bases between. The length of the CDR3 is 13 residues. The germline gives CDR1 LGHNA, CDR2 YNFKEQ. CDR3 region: CASSRESTDTQYF. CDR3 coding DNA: TGTGCCAGCTCACGGGAGAGCACAGATACGCAGTATTTT.

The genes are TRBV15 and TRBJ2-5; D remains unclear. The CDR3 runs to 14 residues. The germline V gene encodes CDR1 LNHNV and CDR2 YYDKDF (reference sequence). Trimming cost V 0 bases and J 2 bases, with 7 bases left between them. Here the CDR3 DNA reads TGTGCCACCAGCAGAGATCTGGCTCAAGAGACCCAGTACTTC. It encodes CATSRDLAQETQYF.

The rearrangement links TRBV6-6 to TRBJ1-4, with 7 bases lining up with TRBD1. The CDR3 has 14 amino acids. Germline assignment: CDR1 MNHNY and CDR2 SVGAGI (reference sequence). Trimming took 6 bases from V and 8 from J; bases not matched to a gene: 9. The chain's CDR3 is CASSYGQALEKLFF. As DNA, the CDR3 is TGTGCCAGCAGCTATGGACAGGCCCTCGAAAAACTGTTTTTT.

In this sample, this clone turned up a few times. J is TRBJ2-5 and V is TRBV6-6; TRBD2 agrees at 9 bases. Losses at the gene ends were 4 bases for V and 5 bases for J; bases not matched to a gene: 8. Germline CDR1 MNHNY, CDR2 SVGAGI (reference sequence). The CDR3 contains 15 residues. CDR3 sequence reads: CASSSHAGGPETQYF. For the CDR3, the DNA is TGTGCCAGCAGTTCCCACGCGGGAGGGCCGGAGACCCAGTACTTC.

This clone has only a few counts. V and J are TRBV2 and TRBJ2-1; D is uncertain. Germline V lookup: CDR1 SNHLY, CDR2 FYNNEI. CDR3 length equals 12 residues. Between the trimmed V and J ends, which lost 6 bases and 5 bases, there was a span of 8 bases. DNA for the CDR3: TGTGCCAGCAGCTATCATAACAATGAGCAGTTCTTC. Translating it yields CASSYHNNEQFF.

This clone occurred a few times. The CDR3 spells CASSLGTSGTYEQYF. The CDR3 bases are TGTGCCAGCAGCTTAGGGACTAGCGGGACCTACGAGCAGTACTTC. The rearrangement links TRBV7-9 to TRBJ2-7; TRBD2 matches at 12 bases. The CDR3 totals 15 residues. Unmatched junction bases numbered 0, after V lost 1 base and J lost 2 bases. The germline V gene has CDR1 SEHNR and CDR2 FQNEAQ (reference sequence).

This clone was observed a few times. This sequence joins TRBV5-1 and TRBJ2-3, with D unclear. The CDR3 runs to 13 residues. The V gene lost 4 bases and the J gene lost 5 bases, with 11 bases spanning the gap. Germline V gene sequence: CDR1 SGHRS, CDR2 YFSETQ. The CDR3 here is CASSTVDGDTQYF. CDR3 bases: TGCGCCAGCAGCACCGTCGACGGAGATACGCAGTATTTT.

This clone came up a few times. CDR3 region: CASSLVWGNTGELFF. CDR3 sequence (DNA): TGCGCCAGCAGCTTGGTCTGGGGGAACACCGGGGAGCTGTTTTTT. This chain links TRBV5-1 with TRBJ2-2, with D unclear. The germline gives CDR1 SGHRS, CDR2 YFSETQ. This CDR3 is 15 amino acids long. V shed 0 bases and J shed 1 base, with 7 bases lying between them. Variable domain in full (rest from reference TRBV5-1 and TRBJ2-2): KAGVTQTPRYLIKTRGQQVTLSCSPISGHRSVSWYQQTPGQGLQFLFEYFSETQRNKGNFPGRFSGRQFSNSRSEMNVSTLELGDSALYLCASSLVWGNTGELFFGEGSRLTVL.

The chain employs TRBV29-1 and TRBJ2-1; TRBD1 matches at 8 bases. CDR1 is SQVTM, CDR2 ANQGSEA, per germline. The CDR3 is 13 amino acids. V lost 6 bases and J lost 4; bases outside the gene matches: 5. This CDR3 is CSVTGELYNEQFF. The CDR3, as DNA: TGCAGCGTGACAGGGGAACTTTACAATGAGCAGTTCTTC.

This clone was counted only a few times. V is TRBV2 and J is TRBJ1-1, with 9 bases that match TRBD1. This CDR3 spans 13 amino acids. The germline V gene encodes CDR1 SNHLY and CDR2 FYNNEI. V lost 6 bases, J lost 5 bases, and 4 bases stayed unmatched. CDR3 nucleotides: TGTGCCAGCAGACAGGACAGGGGAACTGAAGCTTTCTTT. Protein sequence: CASRQDRGTEAFF.

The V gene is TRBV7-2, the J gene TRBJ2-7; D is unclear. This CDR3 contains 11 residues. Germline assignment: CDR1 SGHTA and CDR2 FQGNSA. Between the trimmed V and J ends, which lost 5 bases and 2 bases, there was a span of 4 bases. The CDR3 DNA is TGTGCCAGCAGCACAGCCTACGAGCAGTACTTC. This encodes CASSTAYEQYF.

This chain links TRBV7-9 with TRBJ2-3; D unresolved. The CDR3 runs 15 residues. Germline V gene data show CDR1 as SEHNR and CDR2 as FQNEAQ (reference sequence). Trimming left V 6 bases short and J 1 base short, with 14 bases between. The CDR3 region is CASSSPGGRTDTQYF. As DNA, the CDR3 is TGTGCCAGCAGTTCCCCGGGCGGTCGCACAGATACGCAGTATTTT.

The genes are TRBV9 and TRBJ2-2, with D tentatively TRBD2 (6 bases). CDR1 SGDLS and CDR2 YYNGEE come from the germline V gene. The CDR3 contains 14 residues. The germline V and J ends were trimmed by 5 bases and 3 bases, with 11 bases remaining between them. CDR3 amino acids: CASRVGRDTGELFF. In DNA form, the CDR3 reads TGTGCCAGCAGAGTCGGGAGAGACACCGGGGAGCTGTTTTTT.

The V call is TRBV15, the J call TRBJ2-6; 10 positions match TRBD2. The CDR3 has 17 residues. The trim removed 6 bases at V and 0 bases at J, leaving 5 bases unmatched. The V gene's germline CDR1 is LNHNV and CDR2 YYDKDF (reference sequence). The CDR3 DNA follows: TGTGCCACCAGGACGACTAGCGGGTCCTCTGGGGCCAACGTCCTGACTTTC. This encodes CATRTTSGSSGANVLTF.

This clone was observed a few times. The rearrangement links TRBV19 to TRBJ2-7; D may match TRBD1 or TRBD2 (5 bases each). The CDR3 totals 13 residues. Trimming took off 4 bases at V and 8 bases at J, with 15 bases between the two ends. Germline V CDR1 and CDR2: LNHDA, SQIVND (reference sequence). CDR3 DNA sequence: TGTGCCAGTAGTACCCCGGGGCATACTCAGCAGTACTTC. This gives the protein CASSTPGHTQQYF.

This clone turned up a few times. The CDR3 loop is CASSLRNEQFF. CDR3 nucleotides: TGTGCCAGCAGCTTGCGGAATGAGCAGTTCTTC. The chain carries TRBV5-4 and TRBJ2-1; D not resolved. This CDR3 is 11 amino acids long. Trimming removed 1 base at V and 7 bases at J, with 3 bases between. CDR1 SGHNT and CDR2 YYREEE come from the germline V gene (reference sequence). Full variable domain (outside the CDR3, taken from reference TRBV5-4 and TRBJ2-1): ETGVTQSPTHLIKTRGQQVTLRCSSQSGHNTVSWYQQALGQGPQFIFQYYREEENGRGNFPPRFSGLQFPNYSSELNVNALELDDSALYLCASSLRNEQFFGPGTRLTVL.

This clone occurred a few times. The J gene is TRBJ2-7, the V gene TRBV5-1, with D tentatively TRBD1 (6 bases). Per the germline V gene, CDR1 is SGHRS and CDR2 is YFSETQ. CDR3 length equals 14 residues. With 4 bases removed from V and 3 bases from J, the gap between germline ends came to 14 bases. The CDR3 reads CASSLLTGRYEQYF. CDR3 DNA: TGCGCCAGCAGCCTTCTGACAGGCCGCTACGAGCAGTACTTC.

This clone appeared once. The DNA of the CDR3 is TGCGCCAGCAGCCTAGGATTCGGGGGACTTCTCTCCTACAATGAGCAGTTCTTC. Its protein product is CASSLGFGGLLSYNEQFF. V gene TRBV4-1 combines with J gene TRBJ2-1, with D maybe TRBD2 (6 bases). Germline V CDR1 and CDR2: MGHRA, YSYEKL. The CDR3 has 18 residues. V was clipped by 4 bases and J by 0 bases, with 19 bases between them.

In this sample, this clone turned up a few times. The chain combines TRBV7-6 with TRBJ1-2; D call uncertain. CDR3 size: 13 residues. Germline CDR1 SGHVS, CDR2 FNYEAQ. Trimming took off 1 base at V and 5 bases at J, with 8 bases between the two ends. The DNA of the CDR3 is TGTGCCAGCAGCTTAGACAATGGATATGGCTACACCTTC. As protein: CASSLDNGYGYTF.

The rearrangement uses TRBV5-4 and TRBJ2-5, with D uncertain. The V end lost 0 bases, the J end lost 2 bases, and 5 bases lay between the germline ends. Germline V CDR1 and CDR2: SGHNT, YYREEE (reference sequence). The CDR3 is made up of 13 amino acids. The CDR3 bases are TGTGCCAGCAGCTTGGTACAGCAAGAGACCCAGTACTTC. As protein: CASSLVQQETQYF.

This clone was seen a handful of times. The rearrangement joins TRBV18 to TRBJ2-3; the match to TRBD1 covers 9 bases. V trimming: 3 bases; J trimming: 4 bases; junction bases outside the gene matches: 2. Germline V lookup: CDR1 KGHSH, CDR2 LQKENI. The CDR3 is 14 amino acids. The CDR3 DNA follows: TGTGCCAGCTCACCTAGGACAGGGGCAGATACGCAGTATTTT. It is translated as CASSPRTGADTQYF. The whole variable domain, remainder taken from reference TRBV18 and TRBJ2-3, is NAGVMQNPRHLVRRRGQEARLRCSPMKGHSHVYWYRQLPEEGLKFMVYLQKENIIDESGMPKERFSAEFPKEGPSILRIQQVVRGDSAAYFCASSPRTGADTQYFGPGTRLTVL.

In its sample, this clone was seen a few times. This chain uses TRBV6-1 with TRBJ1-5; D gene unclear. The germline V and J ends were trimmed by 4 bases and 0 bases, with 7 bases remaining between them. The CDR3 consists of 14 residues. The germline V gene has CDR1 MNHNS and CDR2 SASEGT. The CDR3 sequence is CASSVDGSNQPQHF. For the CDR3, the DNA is TGTGCCAGCAGTGTGGACGGTAGCAATCAGCCCCAGCATTTT.

The CDR3 sequence is CASSLDRYNEQFF. The CDR3 DNA reads TGCGCCAGCAGCTTGGACAGATACAATGAGCAGTTCTTC. The chain is built from TRBV5-1 and TRBJ2-1; D unclear. Trimming removed 0 bases at V and 4 bases at J, with 5 bases between. The CDR3 has 13 amino acids. Germline V CDR1 and CDR2: SGHRS, YFSETQ.

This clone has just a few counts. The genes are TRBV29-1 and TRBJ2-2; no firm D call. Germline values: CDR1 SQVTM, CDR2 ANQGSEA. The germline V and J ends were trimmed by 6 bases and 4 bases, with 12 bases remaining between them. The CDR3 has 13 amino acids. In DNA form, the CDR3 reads TGCAGCGTGAGACGGCTGTTCACCGGGGAGCTGTTTTTT. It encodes CSVRRLFTGELFF.

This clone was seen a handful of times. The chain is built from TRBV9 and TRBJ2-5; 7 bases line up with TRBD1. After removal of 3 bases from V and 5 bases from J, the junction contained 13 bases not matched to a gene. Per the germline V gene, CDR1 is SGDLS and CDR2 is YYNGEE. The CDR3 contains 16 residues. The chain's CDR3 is CASSALSTGWIETQYF. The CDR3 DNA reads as TGTGCCAGCAGCGCCCTCTCGACAGGGTGGATTGAGACCCAGTACTTC.